This is a list of T cell receptor beta chains from one sample in a study of cytomegalovirus exposure and HLA in healthy donors. Method: immunoSEQ multiplex PCR; TCRdb's copy keeps in-frame clones and lacks some. The data hold 240,000 or so clones, with 82% observed a single time. Sequenced input: PBMCs. The receptor source for this set is a woman in her thirties or forties in good health and CMV-seropositive. Each CDR3 is given with its conserved first and last residue. Each record gives: clone size, CDR3 length, J gene, V gene, D gene, CDR3 DNA, CDR3 protein. A D gene is named only where the DNA matches it firmly. Rows may omit the clone size; those that give it use once, few, many or a size class.

clone_size: -; cdr3_length: 16; j_call: TRBJ1-5; v_call: TRBV7-2; d_call: -; cdr3_nt: TGTGCCAGCAGCCGAATCCCGGGACAAAGAGATCAGCCCCAGCATTTT; cdr3_aa: CASSRIPGQRDQPQHF
clone_size: -; cdr3_length: 15; j_call: TRBJ2-7; v_call: TRBV7-3; d_call: TRBD2; cdr3_nt: TGTGCCAGCAGCCTACTAGCGGGGGGCGACTACGAGCAGTACTTC; cdr3_aa: CASSLLAGGDYEQYF
clone_size: -; cdr3_length: 16; j_call: TRBJ1-4; v_call: TRBV5-6; d_call: -; cdr3_nt: TGTGCCAGCAGCTTGGCCCAGGGGTATGGTAGCGAAAAACTGTTTTTT; cdr3_aa: CASSLAQGYGSEKLFF
clone_size: once; cdr3_length: 14; j_call: TRBJ2-1; v_call: TRBV4-1; d_call: TRBD2; cdr3_nt: TGCGCCACCAAAGCGGGAGTCTCCTACAATGAGCAGTTCTTC; cdr3_aa: CATKAGVSYNEQFF
clone_size: -; cdr3_length: 14; j_call: TRBJ2-7; v_call: TRBV27; d_call: -; cdr3_nt: TGTGCCAGCAGTCTGGGACATCAATCTTACGAGCAGTACTTC; cdr3_aa: CASSLGHQSYEQYF
clone_size: -; cdr3_length: 12; j_call: TRBJ1-6; v_call: TRBV27; d_call: -; cdr3_nt: TGTGCCAGCAGACAGGCGGGATCACCCCTCCACTTT; cdr3_aa: CASRQAGSPLHF
clone_size: -; cdr3_length: 13; j_call: TRBJ1-4; v_call: TRBV7-8; d_call: -; cdr3_nt: TGTGCCAGCAGAGGGGGAGGGGAAGAAAAACTGTTTTTT; cdr3_aa: CASRGGGEEKLFF
clone_size: -; cdr3_length: 15; j_call: TRBJ2-1; v_call: TRBV7-9; d_call: -; cdr3_nt: TGTGCCAGCATCTCGGGACTCCCGGTCGTGGACGGACTGTTCTTC; cdr3_aa: CASISGLPVVDGLFF
clone_size: -; cdr3_length: 14; j_call: TRBJ1-2; v_call: TRBV9; d_call: TRBD1; cdr3_nt: TGTGCCAGCAGCGAGGAACAGGGGGGTTATGGCTACACCTTC; cdr3_aa: CASSEEQGGYGYTF
clone_size: -; cdr3_length: 12; j_call: TRBJ1-1; v_call: TRBV30; d_call: -; cdr3_nt: TGTGCCTGGGTCCCCGGAGTGGTTGAAGCTTTCTTT; cdr3_aa: CAWVPGVVEAFF